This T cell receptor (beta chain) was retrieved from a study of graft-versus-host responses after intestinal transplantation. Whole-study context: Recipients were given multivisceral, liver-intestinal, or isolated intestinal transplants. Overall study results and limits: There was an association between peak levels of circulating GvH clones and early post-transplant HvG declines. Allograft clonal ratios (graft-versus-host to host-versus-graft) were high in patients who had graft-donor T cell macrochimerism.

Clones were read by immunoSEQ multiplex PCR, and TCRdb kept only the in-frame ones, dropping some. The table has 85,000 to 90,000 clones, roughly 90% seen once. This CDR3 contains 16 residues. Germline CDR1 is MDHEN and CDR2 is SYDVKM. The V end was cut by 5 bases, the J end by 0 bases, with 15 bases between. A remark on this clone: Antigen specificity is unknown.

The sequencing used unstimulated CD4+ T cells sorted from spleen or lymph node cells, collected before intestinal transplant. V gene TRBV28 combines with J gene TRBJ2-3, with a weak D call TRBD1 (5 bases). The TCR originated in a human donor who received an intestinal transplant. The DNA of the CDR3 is TGTGCCAGCAGTACCTACGGACGGACAAGCACAGATACGCAGTATTTT. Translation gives CASSTYGRTSTDTQYF.